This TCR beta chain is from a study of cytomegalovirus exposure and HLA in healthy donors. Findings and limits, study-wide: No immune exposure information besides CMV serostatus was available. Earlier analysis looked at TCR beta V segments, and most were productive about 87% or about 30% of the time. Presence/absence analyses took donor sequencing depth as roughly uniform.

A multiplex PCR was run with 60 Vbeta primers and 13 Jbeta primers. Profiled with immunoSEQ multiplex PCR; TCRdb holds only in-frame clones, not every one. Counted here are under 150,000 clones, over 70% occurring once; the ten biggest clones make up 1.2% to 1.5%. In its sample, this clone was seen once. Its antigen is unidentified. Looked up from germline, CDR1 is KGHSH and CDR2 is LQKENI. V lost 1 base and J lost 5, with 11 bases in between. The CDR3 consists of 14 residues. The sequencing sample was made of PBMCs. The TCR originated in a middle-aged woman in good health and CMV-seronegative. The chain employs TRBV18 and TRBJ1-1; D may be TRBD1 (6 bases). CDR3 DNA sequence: TGTGCCAGCTCACCACTGACAGGAAAGACTGAAGCTTTCTTT. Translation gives CASSPLTGKTEAFF.